This TCR beta chain is from a study of cytomegalovirus exposure and HLA in healthy donors. Germline V gene sequence: CDR1 SEHNR, CDR2 FQNEAQ (reference sequence). After removal of 8 bases from V and 8 bases from J, the junction contained 8 bases not matched to a gene. This CDR3 has 14 amino acids. The PCR employed 60 Vbeta primers together with 13 Jbeta primers. Libraries were prepared by immunoSEQ multiplex PCR; TCRdb keeps only in-frame clonotypes and omits some of them. The sample shows 90,000 to 130,000 clones, 80% to 85% of them seen only once. This clone was observed a few times. No antigen is known for it. Study observations and caveats: Near-uniform donor sequencing depth was presumed by presence/absence analyses. Among TCR sequences, most were rare, though some public TCRs appeared in many donors. For most TCR beta V segments, an earlier analysis put the productive rate at about 90% or about 30% of the time.

The chain links TRBV7-9 to TRBJ1-4; TRBD1 aligns across 10 bases. The sample consisted of PBMCs. The sequence was collected from a woman aged 55-75 years in good health and CMV-seropositive. CDR3 bases: TGTGCCAGCCGACCCGGGACAGGGGAAGAAAAACTGTTTTTT. Protein sequence: CASRPGTGEEKLFF.